One sample yielded the 17 T cell receptor beta chains listed below, sequenced in a study of graft-versus-host responses after intestinal transplantation. TCRdb's table, derived via immunoSEQ multiplex PCR, lists solely in-frame clones and lacks some. The data hold some 120,000 clones, with approximately 92% observed a single time. These TCRs are of unknown antigen specificity. The sample here was unstimulated CD4+ T cells sorted from spleen or lymph node cells, taken before transplant. Receptors originate from a human donor who was the organ donor for an intestinal transplant.

CDR3 bases: TGTGCCAGCAGTGGAACGGTGGCCCCTGGAAACACCATATATTTT. Translation: CASSGTVAPGNTIYF. The V call is TRBV9, the J call TRBJ1-3; D gene unclear. The length of the CDR3 is 15 residues. Germline CDR1 is SGDLS and CDR2 is YYNGEE. V was shortened by 5 bases and J by 2 bases, with 14 bases between the two germline ends.

The V call is TRBV30, the J call TRBJ2-2, with TRBD2 matching 8 bases. The CDR3 runs to 14 residues. CDR1 is GTSNPN and CDR2 is SVGIG in the germline V gene (reference sequence). V dropped 3 bases and J dropped 2; count of bases not matched to a gene: 2. The CDR3 nucleotides are TGTGCCTGGAGCCTAGCGGGCAACACCGGGGAGCTGTTTTTT. Protein: CAWSLAGNTGELFF.

The chain recombines TRBV19 with TRBJ2-2; TRBD1 aligns across 9 bases. Germline-derived CDR1 and CDR2 are LNHDA and SQIVND (reference sequence). Germline trimming cut 4 bases from V and 4 bases from J; bases unmatched to any gene: 4. The CDR3 totals 15 residues. CDR3: CASSRGQGATGELFF. CDR3 nucleotides: TGTGCCAGTAGTAGGGGACAGGGAGCCACCGGGGAGCTGTTTTTT.

DNA of the CDR3: TGTGCCTGGGCTCTAGGGGATACGCAGTATTTT. It specifies CAWALGDTQYF. The rearrangement uses TRBV30 and TRBJ2-3; D gene unclear. CDR3 length: 11 amino acids. Germline-derived CDR1 and CDR2 are GTSNPN and SVGIG (reference sequence). With 5 bases removed from V and 6 bases from J, the gap between germline ends came to 9 bases.

J is TRBJ2-7 and V is TRBV6-1; D unresolved. V dropped 4 bases and J dropped 0 bases, with 10 bases sitting between them. The CDR3 totals 14 residues. Germline assignment: CDR1 MNHNS and CDR2 SASEGT. The CDR3 sequence: CASSAVFSSYEQYF. CDR3 nucleotides: TGTGCCAGCAGTGCTGTGTTTAGCTCCTACGAGCAGTACTTC.

The V gene is TRBV25-1, the J gene TRBJ2-4; a weak D match, TRBD1 (6 bases). The CDR3 length is 12 residues. The germline V gene has CDR1 MGHDK and CDR2 SYGVNS. The V end was cut by 3 bases, the J end by 6 bases, with 6 bases between. As DNA, the CDR3 is TGTGCCAGCAGTGACAGGGGAAACATTCAGTACTTC. It encodes CASSDRGNIQYF.

V and J are TRBV6-5 and TRBJ1-2; D is undetermined. The V end was cut by 7 bases, the J end by 3 bases, with 12 bases between. This CDR3 is built from 13 residues. Germline V lookup: CDR1 MNHEY, CDR2 SVGAGI. The CDR3, as DNA: TGTGCCAGCACCCTGACTCCAGACTATGGCTACACCTTC. This encodes CASTLTPDYGYTF.

As regards this clone: At one of its ends the junction is not consistent with the germline gene, which may arise from a read error. The chain carries TRBV2 and TRBJ1-2; a possible D gene is TRBD1 (6 bases). This CDR3 has 14 amino acids. From germline, CDR1 is SNHLY and CDR2 FYNNEI. In nucleotides, the CDR3 is TGTGCCAGCTGTGAACTCGAGGGGGGGTATGGCTACACCTTC. It translates to CASCELEGGYGYTF.

This chain joins TRBV10-3 and TRBJ2-7; 8 bases match TRBD2. CDR1 and CDR2 (germline): ENHRY, SYGVKD. Trimming removed 6 bases from V and 0 bases from J; junction bases left unmatched: 1. The CDR3 totals 13 residues. The DNA for the CDR3 is TGTGCCATCAGCGGGAGGGTCTCCTACGAGCAGTACTTC. Residues: CAISGRVSYEQYF.

V usage is TRBV19 and J usage is TRBJ2-7, with D perhaps TRBD1 or TRBD2 (6 bases each). The V gene's germline CDR1 is LNHDA and CDR2 SQIVND (reference sequence). Trimming shortened V by 4 bases and J by 7 bases, and 17 bases separated the two germline ends. The CDR3 extends over 14 amino acids. CDR3: CASSTRPGAREQYF. The CDR3 DNA is TGTGCCAGTAGTACACGGCCGGGGGCTCGAGAGCAGTACTTC. Based on the CDR3 plus reference TRBV19 and TRBJ2-7, the full variable domain is DGGITQSPKYLFRKEGQNVTLSCEQNLNHDAMYWYRQDPGQGLRLIYYSQIVNDFQKGDIAEGYSVSREKKESFPLTVTSAQKNPTAFYLCASSTRPGAREQYFGPGTRLTVT.

The chain joins TRBV28 to TRBJ1-5; D ambiguous. Trimming took 3 bases from V and 3 from J, leaving 12 bases between them. The CDR3 has 15 residues. CDR1 is MDHEN, CDR2 SYDVKM, per germline. The CDR3 bases are TGTGCCAGCAGTTTGGTAGGGAGGGACAATCAGCCCCAGCATTTT. Translating it yields CASSLVGRDNQPQHF.

The chain uses TRBV18 and TRBJ2-7, with TRBD2 matching 10 bases. The germline gives CDR1 KGHSH, CDR2 LQKENI. CDR3 size: 17 residues. V shed 3 bases and J 0 bases; nucleotides not matched to a gene: 8. The CDR3 reads CASSPRLAGQFSYEQYF. The CDR3 nucleotides read TGTGCCAGCTCACCTCGACTAGCGGGCCAATTCTCCTACGAGCAGTACTTC.

V usage is TRBV4-1 and J usage is TRBJ2-5; D tentatively fits TRBD1 or TRBD2 (6 bases each). The germline gives CDR1 MGHRA, CDR2 YSYEKL. Trimming took off 6 bases at V and 1 base at J, with 18 bases between the two ends. CDR3 size: 16 residues. The CDR3, as DNA: TGCGCCAGCAGTCGAGGGGGGCGGACAAGCCAAGAGACCCAGTACTTC. This codes for CASSRGGRTSQETQYF.

DNA for the CDR3: TGTGCCAGCAGCTCTTTCAGGGAAGAGACCCAGTACTTC. Translating it yields CASSSFREETQYF. The V gene is TRBV7-8, the J gene TRBJ2-5; possible D gene TRBD1, 5 bases. Trimming cost V 4 bases and J 3 bases, with 9 bases left between them. In germline, CDR1 is SGHVS, CDR2 FQNEAQ. This CDR3 has 13 amino acids.

The chain links TRBV6-5 to TRBJ2-1; 11 nucleotides agree with TRBD2. CDR3 length: 15 residues. The germline gives CDR1 MNHEY, CDR2 SVGAGI. J lost 0 bases, V lost 6 bases, and 1 base had no gene match. CDR3 in amino acids: CASRLAGVSYNEQFF. The CDR3 coding sequence is TGTGCCAGCAGACTAGCGGGAGTCTCCTACAATGAGCAGTTCTTC.

The chain couples TRBV12-5 to TRBJ1-1, with a tentative D call TRBD1 (6 bases). V was cut by 3 bases and J by 5 bases, with 7 bases left in between. Germline CDR1 reads LGHNT; CDR2 reads FRNRAP. CDR3 size: 12 residues. The CDR3 loop is CASGFQGTEAFF. CDR3 coding DNA: TGTGCTAGTGGTTTCCAGGGGACTGAAGCTTTCTTT.

The gene calls are TRBV5-1 and TRBJ2-2, with D perhaps given as TRBD1 or TRBD2 (5 bases each). This CDR3 has 17 amino acids. Trimming cost V 4 bases and J 4 bases, with 20 bases left between them. The germline V gene has CDR1 SGHRS and CDR2 YFSETQ. CDR3: CASSQWSGRGGTGELFF. The CDR3 nucleotides read TGCGCCAGCAGCCAGTGGAGCGGAAGGGGCGGCACCGGGGAGCTGTTTTTT. Supplemented by reference TRBV5-1 and TRBJ2-2, the full variable domain reads KAGVTQTPRYLIKTRGQQVTLSCSPISGHRSVSWYQQTPGQGLQFLFEYFSETQRNKGNFPGRFSGRQFSNSRSEMNVSTLELGDSALYLCASSQWSGRGGTGELFFGEGSRLTVL.